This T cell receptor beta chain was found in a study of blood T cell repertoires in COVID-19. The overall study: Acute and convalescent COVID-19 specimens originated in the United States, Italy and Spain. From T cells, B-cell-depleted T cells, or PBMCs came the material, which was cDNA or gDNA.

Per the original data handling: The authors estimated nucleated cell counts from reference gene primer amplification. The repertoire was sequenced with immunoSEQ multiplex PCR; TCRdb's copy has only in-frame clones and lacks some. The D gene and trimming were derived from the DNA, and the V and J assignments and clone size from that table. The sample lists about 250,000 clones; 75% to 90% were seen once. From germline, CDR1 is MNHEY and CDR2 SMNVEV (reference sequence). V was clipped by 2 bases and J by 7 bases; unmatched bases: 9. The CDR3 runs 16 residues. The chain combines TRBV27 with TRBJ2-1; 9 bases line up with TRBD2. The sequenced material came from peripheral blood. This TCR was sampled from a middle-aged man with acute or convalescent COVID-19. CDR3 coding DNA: TGTGCCAGCAGTTTAAGGCCTAGCGGGAATCGGAATGAGCAGTTCTTC. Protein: CASSLRPSGNRNEQFF.